A single sample gave rise to the 5 T cell receptor beta chains below, sequenced in a study of PD-L1 blockade in urothelial cancer. Time point: pretreatment peripheral blood. This table comes from immunoSEQ multiplex PCR, and its TCRdb copy is limited to in-frame clones, with some not included. The sample carries 43,000 or so clones, 65% to 85% recorded once. The source material was PBMCs, sampled around atezolizumab (anti-PD-L1) treatment. The receptors come from a man aged 55 to 69 with urothelial cancer.

The chain combines TRBV5-1 with TRBJ2-2; TRBD1 is a possible D gene (6 bases). V lost 0 bases and J lost 3, with 9 bases in between. The CDR3 runs to 15 residues. Germline values: CDR1 SGHRS, CDR2 YFSETQ. The CDR3 DNA sequence: TGCGCCAGCAGCTTGGGACAGGCAGACACCGGGGAGCTGTTTTTT. Translated, it gives CASSLGQADTGELFF.

The chain has TRBV13 and TRBJ2-2; tentative D call: TRBD2 (6 bases). Looked up from germline, CDR1 is PRHDT and CDR2 is FYEKMQ (reference sequence). CDR3 size: 16 residues. Deletions cut 6 bases from V and 5 bases from J, with 19 bases between. This chain's CDR3 is CASRDRGIGATGELFF. The CDR3, as DNA: TGTGCCAGCAGAGACCGGGGGATAGGGGCGACCGGGGAGCTGTTTTTT.

The chain uses TRBV7-6 and TRBJ1-5, with D possibly TRBD1 on 6 matching bases. Trimming shortened V by 1 base and J by 7 bases, and 14 bases separated the two germline ends. This CDR3 is 15 amino acids long. From germline, CDR1 is SGHVS and CDR2 FNYEAQ. This CDR3 is CASSLDWGQGQPQHF. For the CDR3, the DNA is TGTGCCAGCAGCTTAGATTGGGGGCAGGGGCAGCCCCAGCATTTT.

In this sample, this clone turned up once. This rearrangement joins TRBV5-1 to TRBJ2-1, with TRBD1 matching over 10 bases. There are 15 residues in the CDR3. The V gene end was trimmed by 4 bases and the J gene end by 6 bases; junction bases not matched to a gene: 7. Germline CDR1 and CDR2: SGHRS and YFSETQ. The CDR3 DNA sequence: TGCGCCAGCAGCCCTCGGGACAGGGGCGCCAATGAGCAGTTCTTC. This encodes CASSPRDRGANEQFF.

This chain links TRBV28 with TRBJ1-3; D remains unclear. Trimming pared 5 bases from V and 0 bases from J, leaving 5 bases between. Germline V lookup: CDR1 MDHEN, CDR2 SYDVKM. The CDR3 is made up of 13 amino acids. DNA of the CDR3: TGTGCCAGCAGTCGGGACTCTGGAAACACCATATATTTT. Protein: CASSRDSGNTIYF.